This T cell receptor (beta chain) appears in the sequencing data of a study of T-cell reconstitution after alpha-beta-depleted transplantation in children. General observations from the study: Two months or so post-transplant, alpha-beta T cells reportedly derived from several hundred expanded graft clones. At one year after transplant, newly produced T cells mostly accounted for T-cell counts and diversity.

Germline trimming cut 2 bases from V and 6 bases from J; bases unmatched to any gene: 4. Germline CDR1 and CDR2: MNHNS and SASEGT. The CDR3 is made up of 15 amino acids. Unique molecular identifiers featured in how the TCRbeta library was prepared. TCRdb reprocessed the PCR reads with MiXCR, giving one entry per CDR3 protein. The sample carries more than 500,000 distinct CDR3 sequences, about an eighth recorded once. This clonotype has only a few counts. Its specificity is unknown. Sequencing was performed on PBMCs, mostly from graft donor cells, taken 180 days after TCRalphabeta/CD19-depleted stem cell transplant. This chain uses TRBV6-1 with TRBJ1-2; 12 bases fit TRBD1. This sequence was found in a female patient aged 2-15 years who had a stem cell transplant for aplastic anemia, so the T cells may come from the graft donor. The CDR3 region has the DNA TGTGCCAGCAGTGAACCCGGGACAGGGGGCAATGGCTACACCTTC. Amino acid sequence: CASSEPGTGGNGYTF.